The next 3 T cell receptor beta chains were all read from a single sample in a study of T cell responses to AZD1222 COVID-19 vaccine. The assay was immunoSEQ multiplex PCR, and TCRdb's table has in-frame clones only and misses some. The data hold tens of thousands of clones, with 83% observed a single time. The input for sequencing was peripheral blood, taken 28 days after the second AZD1222 dose. These receptors were obtained from an adult who received the AZD1222 COVID-19 vaccine.

The rearrangement uses TRBV5-6 and TRBJ2-7; D is ambiguous. CDR1 SGHDT and CDR2 YYEEEE come from the germline V gene. The CDR3 runs 13 residues. The V end lost 1 base, the J end lost 3 bases, and 8 bases lay between the germline ends. The CDR3: CASSLLGIYEQYF. The DNA of the CDR3 is TGTGCCAGCAGCTTGTTGGGTATCTACGAGCAGTACTTC.

This clone has more than one count but fewer than ten. This chain joins TRBV19 and TRBJ1-1; 8 bases are a match to TRBD1. CDR1 is LNHDA, CDR2 SQIVND, per germline (reference sequence). The CDR3 consists of 13 residues. V gave up 9 bases and J gave up 4 bases; unmatched junction bases: 7. CDR3: CASRGQGTTEAFF. The CDR3 region has the DNA TGTGCCAGCAGGGGGCAGGGGACCACTGAAGCTTTCTTT.

This chain uses TRBV5-1 with TRBJ1-6, with D maybe TRBD1 (6 bases). Deletions cut 0 bases from V and 10 bases from J, with 14 bases between. Germline loops: CDR1 SGHRS, CDR2 YFSETQ. CDR3 length equals 15 residues. This chain's CDR3 is CASSLAGRGRSPLHF. The DNA of the CDR3 is TGCGCCAGCAGCTTGGCTGGCAGGGGAAGATCACCCCTCCACTTT.